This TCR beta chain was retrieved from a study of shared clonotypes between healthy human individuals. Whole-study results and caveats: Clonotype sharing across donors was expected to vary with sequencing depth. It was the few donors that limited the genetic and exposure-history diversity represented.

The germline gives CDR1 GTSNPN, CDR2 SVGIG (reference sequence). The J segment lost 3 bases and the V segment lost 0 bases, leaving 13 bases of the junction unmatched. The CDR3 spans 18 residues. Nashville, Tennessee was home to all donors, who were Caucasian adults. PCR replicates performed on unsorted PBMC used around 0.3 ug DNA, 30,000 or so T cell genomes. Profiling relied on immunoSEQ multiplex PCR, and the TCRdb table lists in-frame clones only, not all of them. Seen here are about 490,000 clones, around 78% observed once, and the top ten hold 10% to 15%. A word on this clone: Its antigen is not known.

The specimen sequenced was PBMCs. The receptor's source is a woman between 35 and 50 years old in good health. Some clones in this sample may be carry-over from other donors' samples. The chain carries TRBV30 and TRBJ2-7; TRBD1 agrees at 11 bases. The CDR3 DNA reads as TGTGCCTGGAGTGTACGGGTCCCGGGACAGGGGGTGATCTACGAGCAGTACTTC. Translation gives CAWSVRVPGQGVIYEQYF.